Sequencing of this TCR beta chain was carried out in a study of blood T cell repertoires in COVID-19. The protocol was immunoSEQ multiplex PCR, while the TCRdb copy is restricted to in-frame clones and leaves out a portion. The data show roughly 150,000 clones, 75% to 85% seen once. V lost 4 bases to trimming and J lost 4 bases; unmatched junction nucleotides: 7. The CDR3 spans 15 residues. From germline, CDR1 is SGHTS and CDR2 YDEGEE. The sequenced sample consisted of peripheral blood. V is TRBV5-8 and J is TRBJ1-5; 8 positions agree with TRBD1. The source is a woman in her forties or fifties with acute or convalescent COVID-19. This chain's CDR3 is CASSGPDRVNQPQHF. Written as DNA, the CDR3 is TGTGCCAGCAGCGGCCCGGACAGGGTGAATCAGCCCCAGCATTTT.